This passage covers 29 T cell receptor beta chains from one sample sequenced in a study of blood T cell repertoires in COVID-19. Profiling relied on immunoSEQ multiplex PCR, and the TCRdb table lists in-frame clones only, not all of them. The repertoire holds about 140,000 clones, with 75% to 80% as singletons. Sequencing used PBMCs or T cells enriched from blood (not recorded which). Every receptor here comes from a woman between 45 and 60 years old who had recovered from COVID-19.

This chain uses TRBV28 with TRBJ1-1, with D possibly matching TRBD1 (5 bases). V shed 5 bases and J shed 2 bases, with 12 bases lying between them. There are 14 residues in the CDR3. CDR1 is MDHEN and CDR2 is SYDVKM in the germline V gene. CDR3 DNA: TGTGCCAGCAGTCTACCTCAGGGAAACACTGAAGCTTTCTTT. It codes for CASSLPQGNTEAFF.

The V call is TRBV9, the J call TRBJ2-3, with 11 bases fitting TRBD1. V was clipped by 4 bases and J by 3 bases; unmatched bases: 7. This CDR3 comprises 16 residues. Germline values: CDR1 SGDLS, CDR2 YYNGEE. The CDR3 DNA reads TGTGCCAGCAGCAAACGGACAGGGGGCCAGACAGATACGCAGTATTTT. Translated: CASSKRTGGQTDTQYF.

This clone was detected many times. The J gene is TRBJ1-1, the V gene TRBV7-9; 8 bases match TRBD1. After removal of 3 bases from V and 4 bases from J, the junction contained 13 bases not matched to a gene. Germline assignment: CDR1 SEHNR and CDR2 FQNEAQ (reference sequence). CDR3 length equals 17 residues. CDR3 loop: CASSLDYRQGLATEAFF. CDR3 DNA: TGTGCCAGCAGCTTGGACTACCGACAGGGGTTGGCCACTGAAGCTTTCTTT.

The chain recombines TRBV28 with TRBJ1-2; TRBD1 is a possible D gene (6 bases). V was shortened by 5 bases and J by 7 bases, with 11 bases between the two germline ends. The CDR3 extends over 12 amino acids. Germline-derived CDR1 and CDR2 are MDHEN and SYDVKM. The CDR3 protein is CASSVGHLGYTF. In DNA form, the CDR3 reads TGTGCCAGCAGTGTGGGACACCTTGGCTACACCTTC.

The rearrangement uses TRBV11-3 and TRBJ2-1; 7 bases are a match to TRBD1. The CDR3 runs 15 residues. The V segment lost 3 bases and the J segment 0 bases; nucleotides outside the gene matches: 2. The germline V gene has CDR1 SGHNT and CDR2 YENEEA. The CDR3 sequence: CASSLGQSSYNEQFF. CDR3 DNA sequence: TGTGCCAGCAGCTTGGGACAGAGCTCCTACAATGAGCAGTTCTTC.

V is TRBV3-1 (or the pseudogene TRBV3-2) and J is TRBJ1-1; a possible D gene is TRBD1 (5 bases). CDR3 size: 16 residues. V lost 1 base and J lost 1, with 13 bases in between. In germline, CDR1 is LGHDT, CDR2 YNNKEL (reference sequence). CDR3: CASSQGVFRENTEAFF. DNA for the CDR3: TGTGCCAGCAGCCAAGGAGTGTTCAGGGAGAACACTGAAGCTTTCTTT.

This clone was seen a few times. This rearrangement joins TRBV6-5 to TRBJ2-7; TRBD2 matches 11 bases. CDR3 length: 16 amino acids. CDR1 is MNHEY and CDR2 is SVGAGI in the germline V gene. The junction had 9 bases not matched to a gene; V was cut back by 4 bases and J by 4 bases. The CDR3 sequence: CASSSLAGGPLYEQYF. Here the CDR3 DNA reads TGTGCCAGCAGTTCCTTAGCGGGAGGGCCTTTGTACGAGCAGTACTTC.

This clone turned up a few times. The V and J genes are TRBV7-2 and TRBJ2-3, with 8 bases matching TRBD2. Trimming removed 5 bases from V and 6 bases from J; junction bases left unmatched: 13. The CDR3 runs to 16 residues. Germline CDR1 reads SGHTA; CDR2 reads FQGNSA. The CDR3 loop is CASSPTFGGAADTQYF. CDR3 nucleotides: TGTGCCAGCAGCCCAACCTTCGGGGGGGCCGCGGATACGCAGTATTTT.

This rearrangement joins TRBV6-4 to TRBJ2-2, with 9 nucleotides matching TRBD2. Per the germline V gene, CDR1 is MRHNA and CDR2 is SNTAGT. With 8 bases clipped from V and 8 bases from J, the junction kept 9 bases outside the gene matches. The CDR3 is made up of 14 amino acids. The CDR3 spells CASAPSGTSGELFF. CDR3 bases: TGTGCCAGCGCTCCTAGCGGGACCTCAGGGGAGCTGTTTTTT.

The chain is built from TRBV7-6 and TRBJ2-2; 8 bases are shared with TRBD2. Germline lookup yields CDR1 SGHVS and CDR2 FNYEAQ. CDR3 length: 15 residues. The ends lost 4 bases at V and 6 bases at J; junction bases unmatched: 7. The CDR3 reads CASSSLAVVPGELFF. The CDR3 bases are TGTGCCAGCAGCTCACTAGCGGTAGTCCCCGGGGAGCTGTTTTTT.

The CDR3 nucleotides are TGTGCCAGTAGGGGGACAGGGGTCCACGAGCAGTACTTC. Amino acid sequence: CASRGTGVHEQYF. V gene TRBV19 combines with J gene TRBJ2-7; 10 nucleotides line up with TRBD1. Germline trimming cut 6 bases from V and 5 bases from J; bases unmatched to any gene: 4. This CDR3 spans 13 amino acids. Germline CDR1 and CDR2: LNHDA and SQIVND (reference sequence). The full variable domain, in which reference TRBV19 and TRBJ2-7 provide the parts outside the CDR3, is DGGITQSPKYLFRKEGQNVTLSCEQNLNHDAMYWYRQDPGQGLRLIYYSQIVNDFQKGDIAEGYSVSREKKESFPLTVTSAQKNPTAFYLCASRGTGVHEQYFGPGTRLTVT.

In DNA, the CDR3 is TGTGCCAGCAGCTTAGTTGCGCAGGTAAATCAGCCCCAGCATTTT. Translation: CASSLVAQVNQPQHF. This rearrangement joins TRBV7-2 to TRBJ1-5; no definite D call. Germline loops: CDR1 SGHTA, CDR2 FQGNSA. V shed 1 base and J shed 4 bases, with 11 bases lying between them. This CDR3 spans 15 amino acids.

The V call is TRBV6-5, the J call TRBJ2-1; tentative D call: TRBD1 (6 bases). Germline values: CDR1 MNHEY, CDR2 SVGAGI. The CDR3 loop spans 15 amino acids. Trimming stripped 0 bases from V and 3 bases from J, with 9 bases between. This CDR3 reads CASSYSRDIYNEQFF. DNA of the CDR3: TGTGCCAGCAGTTACTCCCGGGACATCTACAATGAGCAGTTCTTC.

The V gene is TRBV11-2, the J gene TRBJ1-2, with TRBD1 matching 7 bases. The CDR3 has 17 amino acids. Looked up from germline, CDR1 is SGHAT and CDR2 is FQNNGV. J was trimmed by 0 bases and V by 1 base; bases with no gene match: 8. CDR3 DNA sequence: TGTGCCAGCAGCTTAGGGCAGGGGGGCAGAGCTAACTATGGCTACACCTTC. Translated: CASSLGQGGRANYGYTF.

The table lists this clone with a few counts. The rearrangement joins TRBV19 to TRBJ1-5; D may be TRBD1 (5 bases). Germline assignment: CDR1 LNHDA and CDR2 SQIVND (reference sequence). CDR3 length equals 15 residues. Deletions cut 3 bases from V and 1 base from J, with 10 bases between. The CDR3 region is CASSINGGSNQPQHF. In DNA form, the CDR3 reads TGTGCCAGTAGTATTAATGGGGGGAGCAATCAGCCCCAGCATTTT. Complete variable domain (other parts from reference TRBV19 and TRBJ1-5): DGGITQSPKYLFRKEGQNVTLSCEQNLNHDAMYWYRQDPGQGLRLIYYSQIVNDFQKGDIAEGYSVSREKKESFPLTVTSAQKNPTAFYLCASSINGGSNQPQHFGDGTRLSIL.

The chain recombines TRBV7-9 with TRBJ2-1, with D perhaps matching TRBD2 (5 bases). The CDR3 consists of 15 residues. Germline V gene sequence: CDR1 SEHNR, CDR2 FQNEAQ (reference sequence). Trimming shortened V by 4 bases and J by 4 bases, and 14 bases separated the two germline ends. The CDR3 DNA reads as TGTGCCAGCAGCTCCGGTCCTTCGGGGTACAATGAGCAGTTCTTC. Translated: CASSSGPSGYNEQFF.

V usage is TRBV5-1 and J usage is TRBJ1-2; weak D call: TRBD1 (6 bases). V dropped 0 bases and J dropped 7 bases, with 13 bases sitting between them. CDR3 length equals 14 residues. CDR1 is SGHRS, CDR2 YFSETQ, per germline. The CDR3 protein is CASSLASGAPGYTF. Here the CDR3 DNA reads TGCGCCAGCAGCTTGGCCTCAGGGGCCCCTGGCTACACCTTC.

This chain joins TRBV10-3 and TRBJ1-2; 8 nucleotides agree with TRBD1. CDR3 length equals 14 residues. With 3 bases clipped from V and 7 bases from J, the junction kept 7 bases outside the gene matches. The germline gives CDR1 ENHRY, CDR2 SYGVKD. CDR3 sequence: CAISDPDRARGYTF. The CDR3 DNA sequence: TGTGCCATCAGTGACCCGGACAGGGCTCGTGGCTACACCTTC.

In its sample, this clone was seen a few times. The chain recombines TRBV28 with TRBJ1-1; 8 bases are shared with TRBD1. The CDR3 extends over 16 amino acids. Germline lookup yields CDR1 MDHEN and CDR2 SYDVKM. V trimming: 5 bases; J trimming: 1 base; junction bases outside the gene matches: 9. This CDR3 reads CASSPRQGYGNTEAFF. The DNA of the CDR3 is TGTGCCAGCAGTCCCCGACAGGGGTATGGGAACACTGAAGCTTTCTTT.

The chain links TRBV3-1 (or the pseudogene TRBV3-2) to TRBJ2-2; 8 bases are a match to TRBD2. J was trimmed by 3 bases and V by 4 bases; bases with no gene match: 7. The CDR3 consists of 16 residues. The germline V gene encodes CDR1 LGHDT and CDR2 YNNKEL (reference sequence). CDR3 sequence reads: CASSPRGGMYTGELFF. Written as DNA, the CDR3 is TGTGCCAGCAGCCCCCGGGGGGGCATGTACACCGGGGAGCTGTTTTTT.

This clone showed up just once. The chain employs TRBV4-1 and TRBJ1-2; 12 bases match TRBD1. The length of the CDR3 is 15 residues. The V gene's germline CDR1 is MGHRA and CDR2 YSYEKL. Losses at the gene ends were 3 bases for V and 6 bases for J; bases not matched to a gene: 5. The CDR3 loop is CASSHSGTGGHGYTF. CDR3 nucleotides: TGCGCCAGCAGCCATTCCGGGACAGGGGGCCATGGCTACACCTTC.

The V and J genes are TRBV6-5 and TRBJ2-3; 11 bases align to TRBD2. The CDR3 has 14 amino acids. V lost 7 bases and J lost 4; bases outside the gene matches: 4. Per the germline V gene, CDR1 is MNHEY and CDR2 is SVGAGI. CDR3 in amino acids: CASMIAGGPDTQYF. The CDR3 DNA reads as TGTGCCAGCATGATAGCGGGGGGGCCAGATACGCAGTATTTT.

V and J are TRBV28 and TRBJ2-4; 8 positions match TRBD2. The J segment lost 1 base and the V segment lost 6 bases, leaving 8 bases of the junction unmatched. The germline V gene has CDR1 MDHEN and CDR2 SYDVKM. This CDR3 has 16 amino acids. This chain's CDR3 is CASRPHRGGAKNIQYF. The CDR3 DNA follows: TGTGCCAGCAGACCCCACCGGGGGGGCGCCAAAAACATTCAGTACTTC.

This chain links TRBV30 with TRBJ2-7, with a possible D match to TRBD1 (5 bases). The germline V gene has CDR1 GTSNPN and CDR2 SVGIG (reference sequence). Trimming removed 0 bases at V and 2 bases at J, with 11 bases between. The CDR3 runs to 14 residues. The CDR3 loop is CAWSVLDTTYEQYF. In DNA form, the CDR3 reads TGTGCCTGGAGTGTACTGGACACGACCTACGAGCAGTACTTC.

The chain couples TRBV20-1 to TRBJ2-7; D remains unclear. Germline loops: CDR1 DFQATT, CDR2 SNEGSKA (reference sequence). This CDR3 has 10 amino acids. V lost 3 bases and J lost 6, with 6 bases in between. For the CDR3, the DNA is TGCAGTGCTAGGCGAGGCGAGCAGTACTTC. Translating gives CSARRGEQYF.

This chain connects TRBV29-1 to TRBJ2-7, with D perhaps matching TRBD1 (7 bases). The CDR3 covers 11 residues. The V and J ends lost 5 bases and 5 bases respectively, with 10 bases between them. Germline V CDR1 and CDR2: SQVTM, ANQGSEA. CDR3 nucleotides: TGCAGCGTTTGGAGGGGGCACGAGCAGTACTTC. Translated: CSVWRGHEQYF.

In its sample, this clone was seen once. V usage is TRBV5-1 and J usage is TRBJ2-5, with 8 bases aligning to TRBD1. Germline V gene data show CDR1 as SGHRS and CDR2 as YFSETQ. With 5 bases clipped from V and 5 bases from J, the junction kept 11 bases outside the gene matches. CDR3 length equals 15 residues. CDR3 nucleotides: TGCGCCAGCAGACGAGGGACAGGCCAGGGGGAGACCCAGTACTTC. Translation gives CASRRGTGQGETQYF.

The rearrangement joins TRBV9 to TRBJ2-7; 7 positions match TRBD1. Germline CDR1 is SGDLS and CDR2 is YYNGEE. V was clipped by 0 bases and J by 6 bases; unmatched bases: 9. There are 15 residues in the CDR3. For the CDR3, the DNA is TGTGCCAGCAGCGTAGGGCCGGGACAGTTAGCCGAGCAGTACTTC. Protein: CASSVGPGQLAEQYF.

The V call is TRBV11-3, the J call TRBJ2-6, with D possibly matching TRBD1 (6 bases). The V and J ends lost 3 bases and 0 bases respectively, with 12 bases between them. Germline V lookup: CDR1 SGHNT, CDR2 YENEEA. The CDR3 covers 17 residues. As DNA, the CDR3 is TGTGCCAGCAGCTTTCTTACAGGGTTCTCTGGGGCCAACGTCCTGACTTTC. Its translation: CASSFLTGFSGANVLTF.